The 24 T cell receptor beta chains below all came from one sample that was sequenced in a study of blood T cell repertoires in COVID-19. Data came from immunoSEQ multiplex PCR; TCRdb stores just in-frame clones and leaves some out. The sample has roughly 71,000 clones, 84% seen once; the top ten hold 7.5% to 9%. Sample: peripheral blood. The receptors shown here come from a man aged 45-60 years with active COVID-19.

The chain employs TRBV9 and TRBJ2-2; no reliable D call. V lost 3 bases and J lost 1, with 13 bases in between. CDR1 SGDLS and CDR2 YYNGEE come from the germline V gene. The CDR3 is made up of 16 amino acids. For the CDR3, the DNA is TGTGCCAGCAGCGCTACTCTAGTGCAGAACACCGGGGAGCTGTTTTTT. Its translation: CASSATLVQNTGELFF.

The chain combines TRBV6-1 with TRBJ2-5; D is ambiguous. CDR1 and CDR2 from the germline V gene are MNHNS and SASEGT. V was pared by 2 bases and J by 5 bases, with 9 bases between. The CDR3 runs 13 residues. The CDR3 spells CASSEIARETQYF. For the CDR3, the DNA is TGTGCCAGCAGTGAAATAGCTCGGGAGACCCAGTACTTC.

The V call is TRBV12-3 or TRBV12-4, the J call TRBJ2-5; a weak D match, TRBD2 (6 bases). The CDR3 contains 13 residues. V lost 6 bases and J 9 bases, leaving 17 bases between the germline ends. The CDR3 DNA is TGTGCCAGCAGACGGGAGCAGGGTGGATCCCAGTACTTC. It encodes CASRREQGGSQYF.

This clone was counted once. The chain uses TRBV11-2 and TRBJ2-5; no definite D call. Per the germline V gene, CDR1 is SGHAT and CDR2 is FQNNGV. The CDR3 is 13 residues long. Deletions cut 4 bases from V and 0 bases from J, with 6 bases between. CDR3 in amino acids: CASSWRYQETQYF. The CDR3 DNA is TGTGCCAGCAGCTGGCGGTACCAAGAGACCCAGTACTTC. The full variable domain, with the rest looked up from reference TRBV11-2 and TRBJ2-5, is EAGVAQSPRYKIIEKRQSVAFWCNPISGHATLYWYQQILGQGPKLLIQFQNNGVVDDSQLPKDRFSAERLKGVDSTLKIQPAKLEDSAVYLCASSWRYQETQYFGPGTRLLVL.

V is TRBV5-6 and J is TRBJ1-6; possible D gene TRBD1, 6 bases. Deletions cut 2 bases from V and 14 bases from J, with 11 bases between. The germline V gene has CDR1 SGHDT and CDR2 YYEEEE. The CDR3 is 12 amino acids. CDR3 amino acids: CASSFAGATLHF. CDR3 in DNA: TGTGCCAGCAGCTTCGCGGGGGCCACCCTCCACTTT.

The CDR3 sequence is CASSSGTGGYQETQYF. CDR3 coding DNA: TGCGCCAGCAGCTCCGGGACAGGGGGATACCAAGAGACCCAGTACTTC. The chain is built from TRBV5-1 and TRBJ2-5; 11 nucleotides line up with TRBD1. CDR3 length: 16 residues. With V trimmed by 3 bases and J by 0 bases, 4 bases remained unmatched. Germline CDR1 SGHRS, CDR2 YFSETQ.

This chain uses TRBV5-1 with TRBJ2-2; D remains ambiguous. V was shortened by 1 base and J by 2 bases, with 12 bases between the two germline ends. This CDR3 region has 16 residues. Germline V gives CDR1 SGHRS, CDR2 YFSETQ. CDR3 region: CASSLSPLRNTGELFF. DNA of the CDR3: TGCGCCAGCAGCTTGAGTCCCTTGCGTAACACCGGGGAGCTGTTTTTT.

V gene TRBV19 combines with J gene TRBJ2-3, with TRBD2 as a possible D gene (7 bases). CDR1 is LNHDA and CDR2 is SQIVND in the germline V gene (reference sequence). The length of the CDR3 is 15 residues. V was cut by 4 bases and J by 7 bases, with 18 bases left in between. This chain's CDR3 is CASSTTGGVRYTQYF. As DNA, the CDR3 is TGTGCCAGTAGTACAACGGGGGGCGTTAGGTATACGCAGTATTTT.

The rearrangement uses TRBV2 and TRBJ2-7; 8 nucleotides line up with TRBD2. The CDR3 totals 16 residues. Looked up from germline, CDR1 is SNHLY and CDR2 is FYNNEI. V shed 9 bases and J 3 bases; nucleotides not matched to a gene: 16. CDR3 sequence (DNA): TGTGCCAGATCCCCCAGCGGGAGCCCCCTCATCTACGAGCAGTACTTC. It codes for CARSPSGSPLIYEQYF.

There are a few counts of this clone. J is TRBJ2-1 and V is TRBV18, with TRBD2 identical over 8 bases. V trimming: 4 bases; J trimming: 6 bases; junction bases outside the gene matches: 11. The CDR3 has 16 amino acids. Germline-derived CDR1 and CDR2 are KGHSH and LQKENI. CDR3 residues: CASSRTSGTSPNEQFF. The CDR3 DNA reads TGTGCCAGCTCACGGACATCCGGGACTAGTCCCAATGAGCAGTTCTTC.

The chain is built from TRBV7-2 and TRBJ2-1; weak D call: TRBD2 (5 bases). The CDR3 is 15 amino acids. V was clipped by 4 bases and J by 4 bases, with 14 bases between them. The germline gives CDR1 SGHTA, CDR2 FQGNSA. CDR3 sequence reads: CASSSSGGHYNEQFF. For the CDR3, the DNA is TGTGCCAGCAGCTCCTCTGGCGGGCATTACAATGAGCAGTTCTTC.

The J gene is TRBJ2-3, the V gene TRBV4-3; 7 bases agree with TRBD2. Germline CDR1 reads LGHNA; CDR2 reads YSLEER. The CDR3 loop spans 15 amino acids. J lost 1 base, V lost 1 base, and 2 bases had no gene match. CDR3 DNA: TGCGCCAGCAGCCAAGCCGGACTAGGCACAGATACGCAGTATTTT. Protein product: CASSQAGLGTDTQYF.

The chain employs TRBV29-1 and TRBJ2-7; 9 bases line up with TRBD1. Germline V gene sequence: CDR1 SQVTM, CDR2 ANQGSEA. This CDR3 has 13 residues. V shed 6 bases and J 2 bases; nucleotides not matched to a gene: 5. CDR3 nucleotide sequence: TGCAGCGTCGGGGGACAGGGAACCTACGAGCAGTACTTC. Encoded protein: CSVGGQGTYEQYF.

This CDR3 reads CASSLSGDDTQYF. The CDR3 nucleotides read TGTGCCAGCAGCTTATCGGGAGACGATACGCAGTATTTT. The chain employs TRBV11-3 and TRBJ2-3, with a tentative D call TRBD2 (6 bases). Germline V gives CDR1 SGHNT, CDR2 YENEEA. V gave up 2 bases and J gave up 6 bases, with 9 bases separating them. The CDR3 has 13 amino acids.

This clone is classed as medium-sized. The V call is TRBV4-3, the J call TRBJ2-3, with 15 bases aligning to TRBD2. V lost 0 bases, J lost 7 bases, and 8 bases stayed unmatched. This CDR3 is built from 18 residues. CDR1 and CDR2 (germline): LGHNA, YSLEER. The CDR3 DNA reads TGCGCCAGCAGCCAAGATCGGTGGACTAGCGGGGGGGCGAATACGCAGTATTTT. Its protein is CASSQDRWTSGGANTQYF.

This clone was seen only once. The V and J genes are TRBV18 and TRBJ1-2, with D maybe TRBD1 (6 bases). Germline CDR1 KGHSH, CDR2 LQKENI. Trimming stripped 2 bases from V and 6 bases from J, with 13 bases between. This CDR3 spans 14 amino acids. CDR3 sequence: CASSPSVGTNGYTF. CDR3 bases: TGTGCCAGCTCACCATCCGTAGGGACAAATGGCTACACCTTC.

The chain carries TRBV27 and TRBJ2-7, with 11 bases fitting TRBD1. This CDR3 has 16 amino acids. The V gene end was trimmed by 5 bases and the J gene end by 3 bases; junction bases not matched to a gene: 9. Germline V gene data show CDR1 as MNHEY and CDR2 as SMNVEV (reference sequence). In DNA form, the CDR3 reads TGTGCCAGCAGTCTCACCGTTGGGACAGGGGGCTACGAGCAGTACTTC. Amino acid sequence: CASSLTVGTGGYEQYF.

With regard to this clone: Other DNA sequences in this sample translate to the same CDR3. This chain joins TRBV7-9 and TRBJ1-1; maybe TRBD1 (5 bases). Trimming took 3 bases from V and 5 from J, leaving 10 bases between them. Germline CDR1 is SEHNR and CDR2 is FQNEAQ (reference sequence). This CDR3 has 13 residues. The chain's CDR3 is CASSLREGTEAFF. The CDR3, as DNA: TGTGCCAGCAGCTTGAGGGAGGGGACTGAAGCTTTCTTT. Full variable domain (rest looked up from reference TRBV7-9 and TRBJ1-1): DTGVSQNPRHKITKRGQNVTFRCDPISEHNRLYWYRQTLGQGPEFLTYFQNEAQLEKSRLLSDRFSAERPKGSFSTLEIQRTEQGDSAMYLCASSLREGTEAFFGQGTRLTVV.

This clone was recorded only once. This rearrangement joins TRBV10-1 to TRBJ1-2; 12 nucleotides align to TRBD1. Germline lookup yields CDR1 WNHNN and CDR2 SYGVQD (reference sequence). CDR3 size: 15 residues. V was clipped by 4 bases and J by 8 bases; unmatched bases: 8. For the CDR3, the DNA is TGCGCCAGCAGTGGCGGGGGACAGGGGGCAAGAGGCTACACCTTC. Translation: CASSGGGQGARGYTF.

The chain carries TRBV6-6 and TRBJ2-7, with D perhaps matching TRBD1 (6 bases). CDR1 and CDR2 from the germline V gene are MNHNY and SVGAGI (reference sequence). V was pared by 4 bases and J by 2 bases, with 15 bases between. The CDR3 consists of 15 residues. The CDR3 loop reads CASSSTGDTPYEQYF. CDR3 nucleotides: TGTGCCAGCAGTTCAACTGGGGACACCCCCTACGAGCAGTACTTC.

The chain employs TRBV19 and TRBJ1-2, with D possibly being TRBD1 (5 bases). This CDR3 comprises 12 residues. The V end lost 11 bases, the J end lost 13 bases, and 23 bases lay between the germline ends. Germline V gives CDR1 LNHDA, CDR2 SQIVND (reference sequence). Written as DNA, the CDR3 is TGTGCCTTTACCGCTCGTGGATGGAGGGGCACCTTC. This sequence encodes CAFTARGWRGTF.

The chain carries TRBV9 and TRBJ1-2; 9 bases match TRBD1. V dropped 0 bases and J dropped 4; count of bases not matched to a gene: 7. The CDR3 has 16 amino acids. From germline, CDR1 is SGDLS and CDR2 YYNGEE. The CDR3 sequence is CASSVGQDRGFYGYTF. CDR3 nucleotide sequence: TGTGCCAGCAGCGTAGGTCAGGACAGGGGATTCTATGGCTACACCTTC.

The chain has TRBV12-3 or TRBV12-4 and TRBJ1-5, with 8 bases identical to TRBD1. Unmatched junction bases numbered 5, after V lost 6 bases and J lost 7 bases. The CDR3 runs to 13 residues. The CDR3 region has the DNA TGTGCCAGCAGAGACAGGGGTGGGCAGCCCCAGCATTTT. It yields the protein CASRDRGGQPQHF.

This chain links TRBV7-9 with TRBJ2-4; D perhaps matches TRBD1 (5 bases). V was cut by 4 bases and J by 11 bases, with 12 bases left in between. The CDR3 contains 12 residues. Germline V lookup: CDR1 SEHNR, CDR2 FQNEAQ (reference sequence). The CDR3 sequence: CASSSDGHLQYF. For the CDR3, the DNA is TGTGCCAGCAGCTCGGACGGACATCTTCAGTACTTC. The full variable domain, with the rest looked up from reference TRBV7-9 and TRBJ2-4, is DTGVSQNPRHKITKRGQNVTFRCDPISEHNRLYWYRQTLGQGPEFLTYFQNEAQLEKSRLLSDRFSAERPKGSFSTLEIQRTEQGDSAMYLCASSSDGHLQYFGAGTRLSVL.